The 5 T cell receptor beta chains in this list originate from one sample, sequenced in a study of blood T cells in healthy people across ages. Primers used in a second PCR of roughly 6 to 12 cycles were a sample-barcoded 5' primer and a J-beta primer mix. From the 5' RACE reads, TCRdb called clonotypes with MiXCR, one entry per CDR3 protein. The data show 650,000 to 1,000,000 distinct CDR3 sequences, 35% to 40% seen once. Sequences were obtained from blood. The receptor set was obtained from a man younger than 35 in good health.

This clonotype was counted at least ten times. The chain uses TRBV5-1 and TRBJ1-2; no definite D call. Between the trimmed V and J ends, which lost 4 bases and 2 bases, there was a span of 18 bases. CDR1 SGHRS and CDR2 YFSETQ come from the germline V gene. The CDR3 contains 16 residues. The CDR3 region has the DNA TGCGCCAGCAGCGCCCCAGAAGACGGATGGAACTATGGCTACACCTTC. Amino acids: CASSAPEDGWNYGYTF. Using reference TRBV5-1 and TRBJ1-2 for the parts outside the CDR3, the full variable domain is KAGVTQTPRYLIKTRGQQVTLSCSPISGHRSVSWYQQTPGQGLQFLFEYFSETQRNKGNFPGRFSGRQFSNSRSEMNVSTLELGDSALYLCASSAPEDGWNYGYTFGSGTRLTVV.

This clonotype was seen ten or more times. This chain uses TRBV15 with TRBJ2-5; D gene uncertain. This CDR3 has 13 amino acids. Deletions cut 0 bases from V and 6 bases from J, with 8 bases between. The germline gives CDR1 LNHNV, CDR2 YYDKDF (reference sequence). This CDR3 is CATSRDQGKTQYF. CDR3 DNA sequence: TGTGCCACCAGCAGAGATCAAGGCAAGACCCAGTACTTC.

The chain links TRBV5-1 to TRBJ1-2, with TRBD1 matching 7 bases. V lost 4 bases and J lost 8; bases outside the gene matches: 11. Per the germline V gene, CDR1 is SGHRS and CDR2 is YFSETQ. The CDR3 extends over 14 amino acids. Here the CDR3 reads CASSVEGAEVGYTF. The CDR3 DNA sequence: TGCGCCAGCAGCGTGGAGGGGGCAGAGGTCGGCTACACCTTC.

V and J are TRBV5-1 and TRBJ2-3; TRBD2 aligns across 9 bases. Trimming at V came to 1 base and at J to 2 bases, leaving 11 bases not matched to a gene. CDR3 length: 18 residues. CDR1 and CDR2 (germline): SGHRS, YFSETQ. CDR3 in DNA: TGCGCCAGCAGCTTGTCGCCCCCTGCGGGGGGGCCCACAGATACGCAGTATTTT. Its protein product is CASSLSPPAGGPTDTQYF.

The chain joins TRBV14 to TRBJ2-5; no reliable D call. The CDR3 covers 16 residues. V was trimmed by 1 base and J by 1 base, leaving 13 bases between them. Germline V gives CDR1 SGHDN, CDR2 FVKESK. The CDR3 sequence is CASSQGGWASQETQYF. In DNA, the CDR3 is TGTGCCAGCAGCCAAGGGGGTTGGGCATCCCAAGAGACCCAGTACTTC.